Reported below is one T cell receptor beta chain. What it recognizes is unknown. This specimen belongs to a study of T cell responses to AZD1222 COVID-19 vaccine. General study points: It was only a handful of AZD1222 recipients who were seropositive at baseline.

The CDR3 loop spans 15 amino acids. Germline assignment: CDR1 SGHAT and CDR2 FQNNGV. Between the trimmed V and J ends, which lost 5 bases and 2 bases, there was a span of 14 bases. Clones were sequenced by immunoSEQ multiplex PCR, and TCRdb holds only the in-frame ones, with some missing. The table has 140,000 to 150,000 clones, approximately 85% seen once. V and J are TRBV11-2 and TRBJ2-3; D may be TRBD2 (5 bases). The sample here was peripheral blood, taken on day 0 of AZD1222 vaccination. The sequence came from an adult in good health. In DNA, the CDR3 is TGTGCCAGCAGCCCCCACCCGGGGTTCACAGATACGCAGTATTTT. Amino acid sequence: CASSPHPGFTDTQYF.